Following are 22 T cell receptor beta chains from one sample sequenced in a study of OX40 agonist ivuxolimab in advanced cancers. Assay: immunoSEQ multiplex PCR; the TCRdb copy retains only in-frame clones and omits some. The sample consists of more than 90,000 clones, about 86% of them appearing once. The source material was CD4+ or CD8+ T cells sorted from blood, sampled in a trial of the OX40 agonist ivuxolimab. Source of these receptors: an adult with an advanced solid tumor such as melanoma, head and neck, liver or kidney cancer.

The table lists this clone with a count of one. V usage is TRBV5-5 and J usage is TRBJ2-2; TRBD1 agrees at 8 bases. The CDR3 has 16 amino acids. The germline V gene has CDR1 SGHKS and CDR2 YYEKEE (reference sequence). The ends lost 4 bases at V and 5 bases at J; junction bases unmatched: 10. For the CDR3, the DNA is TGTGCCAGCAGCCCTGACAGGGGACGCCGTACCGGGGAGCTGTTTTTT. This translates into CASSPDRGRRTGELFF.

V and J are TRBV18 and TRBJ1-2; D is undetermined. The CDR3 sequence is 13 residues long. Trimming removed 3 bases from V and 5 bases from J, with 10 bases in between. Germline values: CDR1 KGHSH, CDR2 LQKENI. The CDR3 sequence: CASSPETVYGYTF. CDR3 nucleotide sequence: TGTGCCAGCTCACCCGAGACCGTTTATGGCTACACCTTC.

In nucleotides, the CDR3 is TGTGCCAGCAGCGCCCTCAACAGGGGTAATGAGCAGTTCTTC. Residues: CASSALNRGNEQFF. This chain joins TRBV7-7 and TRBJ2-1; 7 positions agree with TRBD1. After removal of 5 bases from V and 7 bases from J, the junction contained 8 bases not matched to a gene. Germline lookup yields CDR1 SSHAT and CDR2 FNYEAQ (reference sequence). This CDR3 region has 14 residues.

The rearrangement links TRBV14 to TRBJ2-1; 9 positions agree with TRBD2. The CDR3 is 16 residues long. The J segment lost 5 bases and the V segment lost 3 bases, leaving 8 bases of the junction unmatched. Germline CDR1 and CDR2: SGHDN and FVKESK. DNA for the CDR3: TGTGCCAGCAGCCACTCGATCCTAGCGGGAAACAATGAGCAGTTCTTC. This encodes CASSHSILAGNNEQFF.

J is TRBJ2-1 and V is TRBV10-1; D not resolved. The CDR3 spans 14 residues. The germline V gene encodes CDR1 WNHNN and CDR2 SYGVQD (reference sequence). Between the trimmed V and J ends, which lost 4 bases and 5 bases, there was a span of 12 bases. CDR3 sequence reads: CASSGLGPNNEQFF. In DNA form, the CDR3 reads TGCGCCAGCAGTGGGTTAGGTCCGAACAATGAGCAGTTCTTC.

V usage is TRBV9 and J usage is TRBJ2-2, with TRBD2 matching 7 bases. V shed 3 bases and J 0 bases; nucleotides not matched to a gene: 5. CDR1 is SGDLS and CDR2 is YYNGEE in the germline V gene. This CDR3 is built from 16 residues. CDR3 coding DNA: TGTGCCAGCAGCGGAAGGGGACTACCGAACACCGGGGAGCTGTTTTTT. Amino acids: CASSGRGLPNTGELFF.

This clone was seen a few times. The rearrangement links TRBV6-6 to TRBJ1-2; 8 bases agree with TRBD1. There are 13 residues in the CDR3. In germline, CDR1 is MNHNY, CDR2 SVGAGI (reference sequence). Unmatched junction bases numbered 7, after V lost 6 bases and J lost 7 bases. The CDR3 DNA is TGTGCCAGCAGGGACAGGGAAGGGAGTGGCTACACCTTC. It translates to CASRDREGSGYTF.

DNA of the CDR3: TGTGCCAGCAGCCAGCGGGGAGCGGGAGGGGGTGAGCAGTTCTTC. It is translated as CASSQRGAGGGEQFF. V gene TRBV5-4 combines with J gene TRBJ2-1, with 10 bases fitting TRBD2. This CDR3 spans 15 amino acids. Germline V gives CDR1 SGHNT, CDR2 YYREEE (reference sequence). The junction had 10 bases not matched to a gene; V was cut back by 4 bases and J by 9 bases.

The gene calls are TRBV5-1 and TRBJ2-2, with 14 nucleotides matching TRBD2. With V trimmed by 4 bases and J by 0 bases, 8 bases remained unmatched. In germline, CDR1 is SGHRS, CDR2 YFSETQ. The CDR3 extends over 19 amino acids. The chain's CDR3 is CASSPAGTSGGPNTGELFF. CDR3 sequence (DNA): TGCGCCAGCAGCCCTGCCGGGACTAGCGGGGGCCCGAACACCGGGGAGCTGTTTTTT.

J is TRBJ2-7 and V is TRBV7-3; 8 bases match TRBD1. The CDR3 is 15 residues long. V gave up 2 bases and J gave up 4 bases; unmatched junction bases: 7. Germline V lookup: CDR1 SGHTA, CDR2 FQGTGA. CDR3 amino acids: CASSLRATGEYEQYF. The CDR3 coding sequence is TGTGCCAGCAGCTTACGGGCGACAGGGGAGTACGAGCAGTACTTC. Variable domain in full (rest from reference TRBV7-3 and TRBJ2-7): GAGVSQTPSNKVTEKGKYVELRCDPISGHTALYWYRQSLGQGPEFLIYFQGTGAADDSGLPNDRFFAVRPEGSVSTLKIQRTERGDSAVYLCASSLRATGEYEQYFGPGTRLTVT.

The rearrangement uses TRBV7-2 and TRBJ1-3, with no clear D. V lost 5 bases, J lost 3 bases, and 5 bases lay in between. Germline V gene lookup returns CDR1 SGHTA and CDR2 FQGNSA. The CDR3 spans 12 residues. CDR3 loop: CASSQNGNTIYF. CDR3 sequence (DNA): TGTGCCAGCAGCCAAAATGGAAACACCATATATTTT. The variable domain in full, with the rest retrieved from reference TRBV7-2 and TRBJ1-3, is GAGVSQSPSNKVTEKGKDVELRCDPISGHTALYWYRQSLGQGLEFLIYFQGNSAPDKSGLPSDRFSAERTGGSVSTLTIQRTQQEDSAVYLCASSQNGNTIYFGEGSWLTVV.

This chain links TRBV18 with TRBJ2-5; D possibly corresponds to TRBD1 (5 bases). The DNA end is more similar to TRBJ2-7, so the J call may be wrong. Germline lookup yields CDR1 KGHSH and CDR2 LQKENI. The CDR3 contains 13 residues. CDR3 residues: CASSLPQAYEQYF. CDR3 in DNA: TGTGCCAGCTCACTTCCACAGGCCTACGAGCAGTACTTC.

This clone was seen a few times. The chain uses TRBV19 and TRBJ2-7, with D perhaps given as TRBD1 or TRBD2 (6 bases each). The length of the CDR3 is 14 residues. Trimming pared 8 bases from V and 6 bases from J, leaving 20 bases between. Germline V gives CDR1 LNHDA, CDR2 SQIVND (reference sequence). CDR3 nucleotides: TGTGCCAGTGACGGAGGGGGAAGGGGCAGCGAGCAGTACTTC. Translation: CASDGGGRGSEQYF.

CDR3 sequence (DNA): TGTGCCAGCAGCTTAGCGGGACATCTGAATGAGCAGTTCTTC. Residues: CASSLAGHLNEQFF. V gene TRBV7-9 combines with J gene TRBJ2-1; D possibly corresponds to TRBD1 (6 bases). The germline gives CDR1 SEHNR, CDR2 FQNEAQ (reference sequence). V was shortened by 0 bases and J by 7 bases, with 10 bases between the two germline ends. The CDR3 is 14 residues long.

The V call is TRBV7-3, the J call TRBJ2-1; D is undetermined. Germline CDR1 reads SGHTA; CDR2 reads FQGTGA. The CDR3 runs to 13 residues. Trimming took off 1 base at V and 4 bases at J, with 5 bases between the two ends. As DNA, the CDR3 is TGTGCCAGCAGCTTAAGAAGGTACAATGAGCAGTTCTTC. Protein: CASSLRRYNEQFF. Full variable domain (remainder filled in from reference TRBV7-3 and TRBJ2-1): GAGVSQTPSNKVTEKGKYVELRCDPISGHTALYWYRQSLGQGPEFLIYFQGTGAADDSGLPNDRFFAVRPEGSVSTLKIQRTERGDSAVYLCASSLRRYNEQFFGPGTRLTVL.

DNA for the CDR3: TGTGCCAGCAGTGAGGGCCCGAACACCGGGGAGCTGTTTTTT. As protein: CASSEGPNTGELFF. V is TRBV6-1 and J is TRBJ2-2; the D is unclear. The germline V and J ends were trimmed by 3 bases and 0 bases, with 5 bases remaining between them. The V gene's germline CDR1 is MNHNS and CDR2 SASEGT. CDR3 length equals 14 residues.

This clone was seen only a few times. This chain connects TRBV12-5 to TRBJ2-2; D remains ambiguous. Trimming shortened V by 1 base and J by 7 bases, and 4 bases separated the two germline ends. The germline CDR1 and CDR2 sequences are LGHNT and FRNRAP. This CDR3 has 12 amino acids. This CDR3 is CASGLELGELFF. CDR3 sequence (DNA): TGTGCTAGTGGTTTGGAACTCGGGGAGCTGTTTTTT.

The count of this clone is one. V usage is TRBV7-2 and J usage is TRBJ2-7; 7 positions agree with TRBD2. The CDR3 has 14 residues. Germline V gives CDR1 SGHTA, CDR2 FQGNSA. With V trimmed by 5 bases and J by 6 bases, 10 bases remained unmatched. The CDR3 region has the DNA TGTGCCAGCAGCAGAACAGCGGGACCTCTCGAGCAGTACTTC. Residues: CASSRTAGPLEQYF. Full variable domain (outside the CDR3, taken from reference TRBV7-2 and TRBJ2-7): GAGVSQSPSNKVTEKGKDVELRCDPISGHTALYWYRQSLGQGLEFLIYFQGNSAPDKSGLPSDRFSAERTGGSVSTLTIQRTQQEDSAVYLCASSRTAGPLEQYFGPGTRLTVT.

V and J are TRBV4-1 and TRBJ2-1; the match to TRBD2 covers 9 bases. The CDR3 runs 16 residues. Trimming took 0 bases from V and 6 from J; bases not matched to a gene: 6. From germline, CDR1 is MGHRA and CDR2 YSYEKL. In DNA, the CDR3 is TGCGCCAGCAGCCAAGAGCGGCTAGCGGGACCCAATGAGCAGTTCTTC. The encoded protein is CASSQERLAGPNEQFF.

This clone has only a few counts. The CDR3 loop reads CASTPGWNTEAFF. CDR3 bases: TGTGCCAGTACCCCGGGGTGGAACACTGAAGCTTTCTTT. This chain connects TRBV19 to TRBJ1-1; no definite D call. V was shortened by 7 bases and J by 1 base, with 10 bases between the two germline ends. The CDR3 contains 13 residues. CDR1 and CDR2 (germline): LNHDA, SQIVND (reference sequence).

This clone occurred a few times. The CDR3 reads CASSLTPSGGARYEQFF. CDR3 in DNA: TGTGCCAGCAGCTTAACCCCTAGCGGGGGGGCCCGCTATGAGCAGTTCTTC. The chain recombines TRBV7-3 with TRBJ2-1; 12 bases fit TRBD2. V lost 0 bases, J lost 8 bases, and 8 bases stayed unmatched. CDR3 length equals 17 residues. Germline V CDR1 and CDR2: SGHTA, FQGTGA.

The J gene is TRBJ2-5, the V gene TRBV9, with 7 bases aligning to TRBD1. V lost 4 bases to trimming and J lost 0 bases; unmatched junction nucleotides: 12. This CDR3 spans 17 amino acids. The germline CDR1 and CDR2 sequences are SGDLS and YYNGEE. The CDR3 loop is CASSSGGTNPYQETQYF. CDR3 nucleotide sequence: TGTGCCAGCAGCTCAGGGGGAACAAACCCTTACCAAGAGACCCAGTACTTC.